This T cell receptor beta chain was sequenced for a study of cytotoxic CD8 clonotypes in ibrutinib-treated CLL. Trimming took off 4 bases at V and 5 bases at J, with 18 bases between the two ends. Germline CDR1 is SGHRS and CDR2 is YFSETQ. CDR3 size: 15 residues. The repertoire was sequenced with immunoSEQ multiplex PCR; TCRdb's copy has only in-frame clones and lacks some. Among 150,000 to 200,000 clones listed, roughly four fifths were seen once. This sequence joins TRBV5-1 and TRBJ1-1; D unclear. The sequencing used PBMCs, collected after 24 months of ibrutinib treatment. The source is a human donor with chronic lymphocytic leukemia. DNA for the CDR3: TGCGCCAGCAGCCGAGGTCAGGCCACGGGAACTGAAGCTTTCTTT. Amino acid sequence: CASSRGQATGTEAFF.